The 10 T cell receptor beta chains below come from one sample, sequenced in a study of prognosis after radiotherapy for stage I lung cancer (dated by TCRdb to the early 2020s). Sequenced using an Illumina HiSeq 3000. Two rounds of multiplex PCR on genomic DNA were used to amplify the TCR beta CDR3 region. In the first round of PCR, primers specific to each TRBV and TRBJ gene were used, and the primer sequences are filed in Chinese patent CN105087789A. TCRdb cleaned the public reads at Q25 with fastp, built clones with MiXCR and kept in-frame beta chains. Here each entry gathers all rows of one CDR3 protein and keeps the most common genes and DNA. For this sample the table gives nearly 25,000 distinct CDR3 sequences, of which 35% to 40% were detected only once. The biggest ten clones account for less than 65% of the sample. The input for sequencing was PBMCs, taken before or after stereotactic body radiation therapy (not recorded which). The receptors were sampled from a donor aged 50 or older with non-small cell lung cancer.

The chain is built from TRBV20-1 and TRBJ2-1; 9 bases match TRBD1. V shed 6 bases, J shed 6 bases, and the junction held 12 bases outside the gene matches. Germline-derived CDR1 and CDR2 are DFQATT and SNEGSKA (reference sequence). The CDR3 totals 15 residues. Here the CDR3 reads CSANPGTGLSNEQFF. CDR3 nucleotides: TGCAGTGCCAATCCCGGGACAGGGCTGTCCAATGAGCAGTTCTTC.

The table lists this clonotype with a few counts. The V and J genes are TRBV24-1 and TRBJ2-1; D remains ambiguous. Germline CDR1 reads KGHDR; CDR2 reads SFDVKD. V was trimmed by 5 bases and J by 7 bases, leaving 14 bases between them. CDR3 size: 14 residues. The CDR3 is CATSADWTRNEQFF. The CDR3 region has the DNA TGTGCCACCAGTGCGGATTGGACGCGTAATGAGCAGTTCTTC.

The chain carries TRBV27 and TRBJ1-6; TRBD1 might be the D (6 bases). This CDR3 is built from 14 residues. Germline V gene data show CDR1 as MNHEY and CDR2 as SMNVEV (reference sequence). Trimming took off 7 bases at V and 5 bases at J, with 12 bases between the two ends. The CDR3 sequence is CASTGGGHNSPLHF. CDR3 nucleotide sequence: TGTGCCAGCACTGGGGGCGGACATAATTCACCCCTCCACTTT.

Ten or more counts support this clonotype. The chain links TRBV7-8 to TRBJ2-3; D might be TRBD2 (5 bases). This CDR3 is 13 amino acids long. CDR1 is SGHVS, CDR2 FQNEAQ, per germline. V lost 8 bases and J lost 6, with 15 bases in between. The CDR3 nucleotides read TGTGCCAGCCGACCCCACTCGGGGGATACGCAGTATTTT. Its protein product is CASRPHSGDTQYF.

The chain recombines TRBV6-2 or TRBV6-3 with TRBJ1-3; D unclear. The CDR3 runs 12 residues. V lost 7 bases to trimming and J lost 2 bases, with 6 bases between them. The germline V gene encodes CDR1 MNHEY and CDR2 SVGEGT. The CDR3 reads CASTTPGNTIYF. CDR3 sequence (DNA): TGTGCCAGCACCACTCCTGGAAACACCATATATTTT.

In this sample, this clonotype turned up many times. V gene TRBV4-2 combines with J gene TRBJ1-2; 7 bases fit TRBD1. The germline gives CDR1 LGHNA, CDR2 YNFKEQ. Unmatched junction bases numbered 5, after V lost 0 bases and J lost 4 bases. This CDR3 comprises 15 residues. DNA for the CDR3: TGTGCCAGCAGCCAAGACAGGCAGGGGGGCTATGGCTACACCTTC. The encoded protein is CASSQDRQGGYGYTF.

CDR3 in amino acids: CASGSQWALAGGLNEQFF. Here the CDR3 DNA reads TGTGCCAGCGGTTCCCAATGGGCCCTAGCGGGAGGACTCAATGAGCAGTTCTTC. V gene TRBV27 combines with J gene TRBJ2-1; 11 bases map to TRBD2. With 8 bases clipped from V and 6 bases from J, the junction kept 18 bases outside the gene matches. CDR1 and CDR2 (germline): MNHEY, SMNVEV (reference sequence). This CDR3 has 18 residues.

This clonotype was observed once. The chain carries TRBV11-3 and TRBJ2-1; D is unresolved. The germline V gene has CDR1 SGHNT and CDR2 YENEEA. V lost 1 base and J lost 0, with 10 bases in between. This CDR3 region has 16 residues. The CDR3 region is CASSLGRIGSYNEQFF. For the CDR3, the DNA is TGTGCCAGCAGCTTAGGGAGAATCGGCTCCTACAATGAGCAGTTCTTC. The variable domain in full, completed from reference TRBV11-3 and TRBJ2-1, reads EAGVVQSPRYKIIEKKQPVAFWCNPISGHNTLYWYLQNLGQGPELLIRYENEEAVDDSQLPKDRFSAERLKGVDSTLKIQPAELGDSAVYLCASSLGRIGSYNEQFFGPGTRLTVL.

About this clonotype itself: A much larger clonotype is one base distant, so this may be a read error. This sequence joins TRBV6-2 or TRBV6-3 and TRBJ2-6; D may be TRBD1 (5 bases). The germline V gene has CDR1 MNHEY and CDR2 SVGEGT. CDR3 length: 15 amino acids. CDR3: CASSYETSGANVPTF. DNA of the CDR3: TGTGCCAGCAGTTATGAGACCTCTGGGGCCAACGTCCCGACTTTC.

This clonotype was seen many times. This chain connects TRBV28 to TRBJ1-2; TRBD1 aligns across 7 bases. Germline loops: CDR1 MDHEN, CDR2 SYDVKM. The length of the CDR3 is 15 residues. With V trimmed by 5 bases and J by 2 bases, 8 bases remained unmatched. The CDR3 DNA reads TGTGCCAGCAGTCTAGAGGGGGCCAAAAACTATGGCTACACCTTC. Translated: CASSLEGAKNYGYTF.